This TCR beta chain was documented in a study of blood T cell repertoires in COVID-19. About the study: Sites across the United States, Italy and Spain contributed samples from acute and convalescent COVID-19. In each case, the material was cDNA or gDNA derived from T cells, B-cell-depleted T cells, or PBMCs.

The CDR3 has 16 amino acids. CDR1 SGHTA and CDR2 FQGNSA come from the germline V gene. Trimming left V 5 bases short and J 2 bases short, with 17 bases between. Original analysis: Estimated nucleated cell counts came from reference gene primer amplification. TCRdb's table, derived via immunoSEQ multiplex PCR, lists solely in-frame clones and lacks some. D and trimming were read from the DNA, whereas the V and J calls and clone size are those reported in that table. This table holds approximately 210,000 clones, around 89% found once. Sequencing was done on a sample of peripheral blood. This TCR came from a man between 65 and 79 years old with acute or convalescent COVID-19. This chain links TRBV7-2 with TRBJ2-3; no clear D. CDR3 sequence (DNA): TGTGCCAGCAGCCCCCAAAGCTCCTTAGCCACAGATACGCAGTATTTT. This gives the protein CASSPQSSLATDTQYF.